These T cell receptor beta chains were read from a single sample in a study of lymphopenia after photon versus proton radiotherapy. The repertoire was sequenced with immunoSEQ multiplex PCR; TCRdb's copy has only in-frame clones and lacks some. The profile shows around 25,000 clones, over 65% of them singletons. Sequencing used peripheral blood, obtained from a patient treated with photon-based radiotherapy. Receptor source: a man in his forties with gastric cancer. Each CDR3 is given with its conserved first and last residue. A D gene is named only where the DNA matches it firmly. The size of a clone is reported for some rows only, either as once, few or many, or as a class for expanded clones.

>TRBV5-5|.|15|.|TRBJ2-7
CASSLEGGQLYEQYF
TGTGCCAGCAGCCTGGAGGGTGGACAGCTATACGAGCAGTACTTC
>TRBV5-6|medium-sized|15|.|TRBJ1-1
CASADRRGSNTEAFF
TGTGCCAGCGCAGACCGCAGGGGCTCGAACACTGAAGCTTTCTTT
>TRBV9|.|14|.|TRBJ2-2
CASSVVGATGELFF
TGTGCCAGCAGCGTAGTAGGAGCCACCGGGGAGCTGTTTTTT
>TRBV27|.|15|TRBD1|TRBJ2-5
CASSSLGTVPETQYF
TGTGCCAGCAGTTCACTAGGGACAGTCCCGGAGACCCAGTACTTC
>TRBV6-1|.|13|.|TRBJ1-1
CASSFEEGTEAFF
TGTGCCAGCTCCTTTGAGGAAGGAACTGAAGCTTTCTTT
>TRBV5-4|.|15|TRBD1|TRBJ2-7
CASSLGDRETYEQYF
TGTGCCAGCAGCTTGGGGGACAGGGAGACCTACGAGCAGTACTTC
>TRBV1|.|17|.|TRBJ1-4
CTSSQEEGPVTNEKLFF
TGCACCAGCAGCCAAGAGGAAGGACCGGTAACTAATGAAAAACTGTTTTTT
>TRBV5-1|.|12|.|TRBJ2-7
CASSRYSYEQYF
TGCGCCAGCAGCCGGTACTCCTACGAGCAGTACTTC
>TRBV11-2|.|14|.|TRBJ2-3
CASSLSYSTDTQYF
TGTGCCAGCAGCCTATCTTATAGCACAGATACGCAGTATTTT
>TRBV5-1|.|15|TRBD1|TRBJ2-7
CASSLAGTVLPEQYF
TGCGCCAGCAGCTTGGCCGGGACAGTTTTGCCCGAGCAGTACTTC
>TRBV11-1|.|14|.|TRBJ2-7
CASSSLSVSYEQYF
TGTGCCAGCAGCTCCTTGTCCGTTTCCTACGAGCAGTACTTC
>TRBV7-2|.|14|.|TRBJ2-5
CASSGGGLEETQYF
TGTGCCAGCAGCGGTGGGGGCTTGGAAGAGACCCAGTACTTC
>TRBV12-5|once|13|.|TRBJ2-4
CASVRGTENIQYF
TGTGCTAGTGTAAGGGGCACGGAAAACATTCAGTACTTC
>TRBV10-3|.|15|TRBD2|TRBJ2-1
CAISEGLAGYNEQFF
TGTGCCATCAGTGAAGGGCTAGCGGGGTACAATGAGCAGTTCTTC
>TRBV5-4|.|15|.|TRBJ1-2
CASSLLGTANYGYTF
TGTGCCAGCAGCTTACTAGGGACCGCCAACTATGGCTACACCTTC
>TRBV11-2|.|15|.|TRBJ1-4
CASSLEPGGNEKLFF
TGTGCCAGCAGCTTAGAACCGGGCGGGAATGAAAAACTGTTTTTT
>TRBV7-9|.|14|.|TRBJ1-1
CASSGLSREMKTFF
TGTGCCAGCAGCGGCCTAAGCCGGGAAATGAAAACTTTCTTT
>TRBV7-2|.|13|TRBD1|TRBJ1-3
CASSRGQGDTIYF
TGTGCCAGCAGCCGGGGACAGGGCGACACCATATATTTT
>TRBV9|.|16|TRBD2|TRBJ2-3
CASSVLAGGSTDTQYF
TGTGCCAGCAGCGTACTAGCGGGGGGAAGCACAGATACGCAGTATTTT
>TRBV9|.|23|.|TRBJ1-6
CASRTGDIMPLPGPLLLNSPLHF
TGTGCCAGCAGGACCGGCGATATCATGCCGCTTCCGGGCCCCTTACTACTTAATTCACCCCTCCACTTT
>TRBV2|.|14|.|TRBJ1-2
CASSSLQGSHGYTF
TGTGCCAGCAGTTCCCTCCAGGGCTCCCATGGCTACACCTTC
>TRBV5-1|.|16|TRBD2|TRBJ2-2
CASSLSGGASTGELFF
TGCGCCAGCAGCCTTAGCGGGGGGGCCAGCACCGGGGAGCTGTTTTTT
>TRBV27|.|14|.|TRBJ1-2
CASSLRGTTYGYTF
TGTGCCAGCAGTTTACGGGGGACAACCTATGGCTACACCTTC
>TRBV5-1|once|15|.|TRBJ1-2
CASSRGTISNYGYTF
TGCGCCAGCAGCCGGGGGACCATTTCCAACTATGGCTACACCTTC